The clone carrying this T cell receptor (beta chain) was counted between two and nine times. Its cognate antigen is unknown. The entry originates in a study of beta chain features in type 1 diabetes. Points from the study as a whole: A moderate, significant TCRB CDR3 shortening appeared in type 1 diabetes across four CD4+ subsets. Unsettled here was the matter of whether HLA type influences TCRB rearrangement.

Sort purity for all populations was recorded as exceeding 98%. Of the isolated RNA, all was reverse transcribed, and so the sequenced material was expressed TCRB transcripts. Only in-frame clones appear in the TCRdb table, and some are missing; sequencing was by immunoSEQ multiplex PCR. The sample yields hundreds of thousands of clones, 10% to 15% seen once. Looked up from germline, CDR1 is SGHDT and CDR2 is YYEEEE. Trimming took 3 bases from V and 2 from J, leaving 9 bases between them. The CDR3 runs 14 residues. This clonotype originated in a man aged 18 to 30 with type 1 diabetes. Sequencing was carried out using naive CD4+ T cells from blood. This chain joins TRBV5-6 and TRBJ1-5; weak D call: TRBD1 (6 bases). CDR3: CASSWRGGNQPQHF. For the CDR3, the DNA is TGTGCCAGCAGCTGGAGGGGGGGCAATCAGCCCCAGCATTTT.